This T cell receptor (beta chain) emerged from a study of beta chain features in type 1 diabetes. Background on the study: Healthy donors and patients had similar age, gender and cell yields. Study-wide results and limits: Insertions at VDJ junctions were less frequent in type 1 diabetes patients. These patients also deleted more nucleotides at the same junctions. Within the patient group, naive, central memory and Treg TCRB repertoires appeared more similar to each other than within healthy donors.

As every portion of the isolated RNA was reverse transcribed, the sequencing read expressed TCRB transcripts. The method was immunoSEQ multiplex PCR; TCRdb's version includes in-frame clones alone and lacks a portion of them. The sample consists of more than 350,000 clones, about an eighth of them appearing once. The V segment lost 6 bases and the J segment 3 bases; nucleotides outside the gene matches: 8. CDR1 and CDR2 (germline): SQVTM, ANQGSEA. There are 14 residues in the CDR3. Concerning this clone itself: The antigen is undetermined.

A sort by CD45RO/CCR7/CD25/CD127/CD95/CD27 yielded CD4+ naive, central memory, regulatory and stem cell-like memory cells. This clonotype originated in a woman aged 18-35 years in good health. What was sequenced was naive CD4+ T cells from blood. This rearrangement joins TRBV29-1 to TRBJ2-7; the match to TRBD2 covers 10 bases. The CDR3 coding sequence is TGCAGCGTCCGAGCGGGAGGGGTTTACTACGAGCAGTACTTC. The encoded protein is CSVRAGGVYYEQYF.